This T cell receptor beta chain was obtained from a study of CD8+CD57+ T cells in acquired aplastic anemia. Study-level points and caveats: Shared by patients and controls, 25 to 35 CD8+ CDR3s were abundant in patients.

Per germline, CDR1 SGHVS and CDR2 FQNEAQ. V lost 1 base and J 2 bases, leaving 5 bases between the germline ends. This CDR3 has 13 amino acids. This clonotype has a count of ten or more. Its antigen is as yet unknown. Patients who underwent sequencing had shown CD8+CD57+ cell expansion by flow cytometry. CDR3 and TCR beta VDJ profiling relied on genomic DNA as the template. Each CDR3 protein is one row after TCRdb ran MiXCR on the reads. The sample contains about 180,000 distinct CDR3 sequences, 45% to 60% of which appear only once. The rearrangement links TRBV7-8 to TRBJ2-5; D is unresolved. The TCR comes from a human donor with aplastic anemia. The sample was sorted CD4+, CD8+, or CD8+CD57+ T cells (not recorded which) from PBMCs. The CDR3: CASSLVRQETQYF. CDR3 bases: TGTGCCAGCAGCTTAGTCAGGCAAGAGACCCAGTACTTC.